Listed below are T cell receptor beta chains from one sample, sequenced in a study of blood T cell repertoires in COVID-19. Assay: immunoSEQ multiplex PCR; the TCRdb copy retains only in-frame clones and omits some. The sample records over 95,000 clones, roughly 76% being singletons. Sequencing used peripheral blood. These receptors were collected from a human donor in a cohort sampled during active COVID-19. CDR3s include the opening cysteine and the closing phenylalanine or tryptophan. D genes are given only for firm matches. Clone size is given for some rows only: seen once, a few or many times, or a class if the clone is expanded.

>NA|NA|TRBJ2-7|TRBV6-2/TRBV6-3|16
TGTGCCAGCAGTTGGGGATTAAGCGGTCCTACCTACGAGCAGTACTTC
CASSWGLSGPTYEQYF
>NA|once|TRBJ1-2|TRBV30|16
TGTGCCTGGAAGCTCCCGGGAGCTTTAGCTAACTATGGCTACACCTTC
CAWKLPGALANYGYTF
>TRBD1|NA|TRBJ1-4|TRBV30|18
TGTGCCTGGAGTCCCGGGACAGTACCTATTGCAACTAATGAAAAACTGTTTTTT
CAWSPGTVPIATNEKLFF
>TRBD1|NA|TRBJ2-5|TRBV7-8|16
TGTGCCAGCAGCCCAACTCGGACAGGGGGCAAAGAGACCCAGTACTTC
CASSPTRTGGKETQYF
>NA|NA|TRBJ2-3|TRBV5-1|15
TGCGCCAGCAGTCGGGGGACGCCCCCGTCGGAGGCGCAGTATTTT
CASSRGTPPSEAQYF
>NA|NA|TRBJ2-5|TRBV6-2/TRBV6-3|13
TGTGCCAGCAGCAACATACGCCAAGAGACCCAGTACTTC
CASSNIRQETQYF
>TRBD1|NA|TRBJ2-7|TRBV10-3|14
TGTGCCATCAGTGAGTCGGGACAGGGTGGCGAGCAGTACTTC
CAISESGQGGEQYF
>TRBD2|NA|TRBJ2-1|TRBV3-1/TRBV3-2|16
TGTGCCAGCAGCCGCACCGGGACTAGGGTAGGGAATGAGCAGTTCTTC
CASSRTGTRVGNEQFF
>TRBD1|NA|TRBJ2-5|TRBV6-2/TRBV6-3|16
TGTGCCAGCAGTTCCCCGGGACAGGGGTTAACGGAGACCCAGTACTTC
CASSSPGQGLTETQYF
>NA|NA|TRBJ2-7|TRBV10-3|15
TGTGCCATCAGTGAGTCGTCAGGGAATAGCTACGAGCAGTACTTC
CAISESSGNSYEQYF
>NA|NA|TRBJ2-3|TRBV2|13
TGTGCCAGCAGTCGACGGGAGACAGATACGCAGTATTTT
CASSRRETDTQYF
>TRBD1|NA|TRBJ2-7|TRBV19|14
TGTGCCAGTAGCACGACAGGGGATTCCTACGAGCAGTACTTC
CASSTTGDSYEQYF
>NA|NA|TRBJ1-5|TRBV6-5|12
TGTGCTCAGGGGCCTCCCGATCAGCCCCAGCATTTT
CAQGPPDQPQHF
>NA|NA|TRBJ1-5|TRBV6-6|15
TGTGCCAGCAGCCGAGACATCCGGAGCAATCAGCCCCAGCATTTT
CASSRDIRSNQPQHF
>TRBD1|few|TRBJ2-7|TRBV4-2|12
TGTGCCAGCTCACCAGGGGGCAGCGAGCAGTACTTC
CASSPGGSEQYF
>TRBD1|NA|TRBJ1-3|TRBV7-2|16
TGTGCCAGCAGCTGGGACAGGGGGCAATATGGAAACACCATATATTTT
CASSWDRGQYGNTIYF
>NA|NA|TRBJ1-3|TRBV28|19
TGTGCCAGCAGTTTGGTGGGACCCAACAGGGCCGGCCCTGGAAACACCATATATTTT
CASSLVGPNRAGPGNTIYF
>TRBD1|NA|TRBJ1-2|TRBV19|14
TGTGCCAGTAGATCCGGACAGGGGGCATGGGGCTACACCTTC
CASRSGQGAWGYTF
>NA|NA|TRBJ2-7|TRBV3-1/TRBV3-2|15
TGTGCCAGCTCGCCCGGCGGGGCAGGGCACTACGAGCAGTACTTC
CASSPGGAGHYEQYF
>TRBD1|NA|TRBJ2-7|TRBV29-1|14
TGCAGCGTGTTCCGGGACAGGGGGCTCGACGAGCAGTACTTC
CSVFRDRGLDEQYF
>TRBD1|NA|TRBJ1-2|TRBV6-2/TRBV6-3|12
TGTGCCAGCAGTAGGGGGCAGGATGGCTACACCTTC
CASSRGQDGYTF
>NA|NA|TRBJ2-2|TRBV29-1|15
TGCAGCGTTGGCGTGTCTCTTTCGAACACCGGGGAGCTGTTTTTT
CSVGVSLSNTGELFF
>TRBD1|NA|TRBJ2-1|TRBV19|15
TGTGCCACCGAGCCGGGCGACAGGGGGTACAATGAGCAGTTCTTC
CATEPGDRGYNEQFF
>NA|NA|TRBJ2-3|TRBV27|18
TGTGCCAGCAGTTTCGCAAGAGACTACACCGGATTCACAGATACGCAGTATTTT
CASSFARDYTGFTDTQYF
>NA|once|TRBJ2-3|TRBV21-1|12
TGTGCCAGAGCCAGGGTTACAGATACGCAGTATTTT
CARARVTDTQYF
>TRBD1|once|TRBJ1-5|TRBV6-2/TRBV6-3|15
TGTGCCAGCAGTGCCGGACAGGTGAGCAATCAGCCCCAGCATTTT
CASSAGQVSNQPQHF
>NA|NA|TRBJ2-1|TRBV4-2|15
TGTGCCAGCAGCCAAGGTGTGAGCTCCTACAATGAGCAGTTCTTC
CASSQGVSSYNEQFF
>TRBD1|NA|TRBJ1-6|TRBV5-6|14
TGTGCCAGCAGCTTAAAGGGGGCACTTTCACCCCTCCACTTT
CASSLKGALSPLHF
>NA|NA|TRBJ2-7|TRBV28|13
TGTGCCAGCAGTCTCGGACTCTCCCTACCACAGTACTTC
CASSLGLSLPQYF
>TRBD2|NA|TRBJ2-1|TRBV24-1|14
TGTGCCACCAGTGCGGCGGGAGGGGACAATGAGCAGTTCTTC
CATSAAGGDNEQFF
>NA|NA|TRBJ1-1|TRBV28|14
TGTGCCAGCACCTACACCGACAGCCCTGTGCGAGCTTTCTTT
CASTYTDSPVRAFF
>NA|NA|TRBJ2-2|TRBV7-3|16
TGTGCCAGCAGCTTAGGGGGCAGGTCAAACACCGGGGAGCTGTTTTTT
CASSLGGRSNTGELFF
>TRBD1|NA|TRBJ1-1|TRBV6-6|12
TGTGCCACCCGGACAGGGGGCACTGAAGCTTTCTTT
CATRTGGTEAFF
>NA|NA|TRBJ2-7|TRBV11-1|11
TGTGCCAGCAGCACTTCCTACGAGCAGTACTTC
CASSTSYEQYF
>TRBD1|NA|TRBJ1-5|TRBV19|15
TGTGCCACCAAGCCTCCGGGACAGGGGGGTCAGCCCCAGCATTTT
CATKPPGQGGQPQHF
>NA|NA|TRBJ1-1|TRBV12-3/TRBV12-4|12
TGTGCCAGCAGCGTCTTGAACACTGAAGCTTTCTTT
CASSVLNTEAFF
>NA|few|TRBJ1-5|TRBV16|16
TGTGCCAGCAGCCACAAAAGTCAGGTTAGCAATCAGCCCCAGCATTTT
CASSHKSQVSNQPQHF
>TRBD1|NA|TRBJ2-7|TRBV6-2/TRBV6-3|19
TGTGCCAGCAGTTACGAACTTACAGGGGTCATTTTCAGCTCCTACGAGCAGTACTTC
CASSYELTGVIFSSYEQYF
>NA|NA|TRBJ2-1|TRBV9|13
TGTGCCAGCAGCGTTTCGGGATACAATGAGCAGTTCTTC
CASSVSGYNEQFF
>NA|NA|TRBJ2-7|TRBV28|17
TGTGCCAGCAGTTTAGGAGGGACAGTCGGAATCTACGTCGAGCAGTACTTC
CASSLGGTVGIYVEQYF
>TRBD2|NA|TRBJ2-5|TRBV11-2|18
TGTGCCAGCAGCTCCAGCGGGACTAGCGGGAGCATAGGAGAGACCCAGTACTTC
CASSSSGTSGSIGETQYF
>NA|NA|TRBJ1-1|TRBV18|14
TGTGCCAGCTCACCGGCAGGGAGGGTCACTGAAGCTTTCTTT
CASSPAGRVTEAFF
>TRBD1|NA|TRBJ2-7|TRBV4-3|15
TGCGCCAGCAGCCCCGGGACAGGGCGTACCTACGAGCAGTACTTC
CASSPGTGRTYEQYF
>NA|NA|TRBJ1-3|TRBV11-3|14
TGTGCCAGCAGCTTAAGGGAGGCTGGAAACACCATATATTTT
CASSLREAGNTIYF
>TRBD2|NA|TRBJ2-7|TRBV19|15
TGTGCCACCCGGGGGGCTAGCGGGGGGATCTACGAGCAGTACTTC
CATRGASGGIYEQYF
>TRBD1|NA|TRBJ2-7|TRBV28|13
TGTGCCAGTTCGGGACAGGGTATTGCCGAGCAGTACTTC
CASSGQGIAEQYF
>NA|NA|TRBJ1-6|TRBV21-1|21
TGTGCCAGCAGCAAAGATATTAGGGACAGGGTGGAGGCACGGGAATTTTCACCCCTCCACTTT
CASSKDIRDRVEAREFSPLHF
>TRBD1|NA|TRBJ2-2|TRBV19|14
TGTGCCAGTAGTCTCGGGACAGCTACCGGGGAGCTGTTTTTT
CASSLGTATGELFF
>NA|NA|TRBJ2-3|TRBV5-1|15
TGCGCCAGCAGCTTAAGTACTACTAGCACAGATACGCAGTATTTT
CASSLSTTSTDTQYF
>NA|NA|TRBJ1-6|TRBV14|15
TGTGCCAGCAGCCAAGATCAGGGGCGTAATTCACCCCTCCACTTT
CASSQDQGRNSPLHF
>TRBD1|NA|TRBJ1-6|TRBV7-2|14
TGTGCCAGCAGCCCGGGACAGATAAATTCACCCCTCCACTTT
CASSPGQINSPLHF
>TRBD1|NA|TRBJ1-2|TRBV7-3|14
TGTGCCAGCAGCTCTTTACAGGGGATAGCTGGCTACACCTTC
CASSSLQGIAGYTF
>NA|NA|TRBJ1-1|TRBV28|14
TGTGCCAGCAGGCCCTCGACAGTGAACACTGAAGCTTTCTTT
CASRPSTVNTEAFF